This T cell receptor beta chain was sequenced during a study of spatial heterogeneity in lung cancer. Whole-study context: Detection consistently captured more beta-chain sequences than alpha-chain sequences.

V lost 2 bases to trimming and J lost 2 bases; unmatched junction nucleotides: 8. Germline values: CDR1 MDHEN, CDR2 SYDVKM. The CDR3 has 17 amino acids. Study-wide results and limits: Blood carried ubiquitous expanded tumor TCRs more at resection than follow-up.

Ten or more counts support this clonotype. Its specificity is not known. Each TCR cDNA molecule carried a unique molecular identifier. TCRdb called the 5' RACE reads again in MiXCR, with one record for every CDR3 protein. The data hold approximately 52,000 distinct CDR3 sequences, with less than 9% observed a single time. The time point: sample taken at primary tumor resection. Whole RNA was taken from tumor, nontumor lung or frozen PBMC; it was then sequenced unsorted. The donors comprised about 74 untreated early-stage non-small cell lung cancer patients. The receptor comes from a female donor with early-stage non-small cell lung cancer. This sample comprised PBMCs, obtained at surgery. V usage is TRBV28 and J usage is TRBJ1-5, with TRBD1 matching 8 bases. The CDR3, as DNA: TGTGCCAGCAGTTTAGGGACAGGCTTGTTTGGCAATCAGCCCCAGCATTTT. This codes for CASSLGTGLFGNQPQHF.